This T cell receptor beta chain was profiled in a study of T cell responses to AZD1222 COVID-19 vaccine (dated by TCRdb to the early 2020s). General notes on the study: A total of about 240 trial participants underwent TCR sequencing, of whom about 210 received two doses of AZD1222 and 26 received two doses of the MenACWY control vaccine. Trial participants were enrolled by age into 18-55, 56-69 and 70-plus year subgroups, with roughly 160, 29 and 62 TCR-sequenced participants respectively.

Turning to this clone: The target of this receptor is not known. Base-call qualities are not available, and no considerably larger clone is one nucleotide away. Other DNA sequences in this sample translate to the same CDR3.

The CDR3 covers 15 residues, taking in both the cysteine and the phenylalanine. Only the CDR3 region is kept as DNA, spanning 45 bases read in frame from base 1. The germline V gene supplies CDR1 SGHRS and CDR2 YFSETQ. V and J are trimmed by 0 bases and 3 bases, and the gene matches miss 1 base of the junction. On the study overall, not on this receptor specifically: The whole spike protein was spanned by vaccine-associated CD4 TCRs, and dominant responses were seen in regions 160-218 and 743-854. Because no day 14 peak-response samples were available, the repertoires could be characterized only after the peak T cell response. After two AZD1222 doses, spike-specific TCR breadth and depth were significantly higher than at day 0 and than in MenACWY recipients. The 56-69-year group was small, and its depth increase did not reach significance, likely because of low power. Participants were mostly white British and included more females than males, and it was suggested by the authors that clonal diversity may have been underestimated. Only five or six AZD1222 recipients were SARS-CoV-2 seropositive at baseline, limiting conclusions about previously exposed vaccinees. Reportedly, close to half of the unique spike-specific TCRs recognized epitopes lying outside the regions that are mutated in the B.1.351 and B.1.1.7 variants.

In the paper's terms, the time point label means: about 28 days (+/-7) after the second vaccine dose. Because spike-specific TCR depth and breadth did not differ between the two schedules, AZD1222 recipients who got a second dose at roughly 4 weeks were pooled with those who got a second dose at roughly 12 weeks. Vaccinee samples came from UK trials COV001 and COV002, including a single-blind randomized controlled phase 2/3 trial of AZD1222 (ChAdOx1 nCoV-19) in healthy adults. For TCRbeta chain sequencing, PBMC samples from trial participants were taken at day 0 and at day 28 after the second dose. The CDR3 regions of human TCRbeta chains were analyzed by immunosequencing. From the authors' description of their analysis: Repertoire TCRs were checked for matches against a reference library of SARS-CoV-2-specific TCRs that had been generated using the MIRA antigen-specificity platform. Breadth was defined as the fraction of unique TCRs that were SARS-CoV-2-associated. Depth was defined as the fraction of total T cells that were SARS-CoV-2-associated. Each spike-specific TCR was assigned to its reactive spike region and to a CD4 or CD8 class using the MIRA data. Log10-transformed breadth and depth values were compared by one-way ANOVA with Sidak's multiple comparisons tests. TCRdb carries this immuneACCESS record with in-frame sequences only. Its versions omit some clonotypes, under half of them owing to an unresolved V gene in the studies checked, with the rest unexplained. Clone size and the V and J calls come from that table; the DNA yielded D and trimming. The table for this sample lists 150,000 to 200,000 clones; almost 90% of them were counted only once. The ten largest clones represent around a tenth of the sample.

The source is an adult who received the AZD1222 COVID-19 vaccine. The sequence is built from TRBV5-1 and TRBJ1-2; TRBD1 aligns with 11 central bases. The sample in question was peripheral blood, obtained 28 days after the second AZD1222 dose. The nucleotide sequence reads as follows: TGCGCCAGCAGCTTGGAGGGACAGGGGGACTATGGCTACACCTTC. Translated, it gives CASSLEGQGDYGYTF.